This T cell receptor beta chain was found in a study of neoadjuvant anti-PD-1 for oral cavity cancer. Indicated time point: after neoadjuvant nivolumab, at surgical resection. Assay: immunoSEQ multiplex PCR; the TCRdb copy retains only in-frame clones and omits some. The table includes approximately 14,000 clones, 65% to 85% detected once. V lost 1 base, J lost 1 base, and 13 bases lay in between. The CDR3 consists of 16 residues. Germline V gene data show CDR1 as SGHNT and CDR2 as YENEEA. The chain uses TRBV11-3 and TRBJ1-1; D perhaps matches TRBD1 (6 bases). This sequence originates from a person aged 40 to 85 with oral cavity squamous cell carcinoma. Sample: PBMCs, taken after nivolumab (anti-PD-1) treatment. Here the CDR3 reads CASSLVGQGTNTEAFF. The CDR3 DNA follows: TGTGCCAGCAGCTTAGTAGGGCAGGGGACGAACACTGAAGCTTTCTTT.